This T cell receptor (beta chain) was sequenced during a study of regulatory T cells in long-lasting Graves disease. Study outcomes and limitations: Study was limited to peripheral blood, excluding thyroid tissue.

Documented time point: newly diagnosed GD, antithyroid drugs for less than 3 months. Following extraction of RNA from PBMCs, that RNA was used to make the TCR library. CDR3 size: 15 residues. The germline gives CDR1 SGHAT, CDR2 FQNNGV. The ends lost 5 bases at V and 2 bases at J; junction bases unmatched: 9. This clonotype was found many times. What it binds is not known. Assembly of TCR beta libraries relied on iRepertoire HTBI primers together with Arm-PCR of CDR3 regions. TCRdb reprocessed the multiplex PCR reads via MiXCR and lists one record per CDR3 protein. The sample comprises 400,000 to 500,000 distinct CDR3 sequences, about 14% of which are singletons, and approximately 19% rests with the top ten. This same sample was also taken into another study, of T cells in Graves' hyperthyroidism and ophthalmopathy.

The chain uses TRBV11-2 and TRBJ2-7, with 7 bases fitting TRBD1. This sequence was found in a woman between 45 and 60 years old with Graves disease. Sequencing used peripheral blood mononuclear cells (PBMCs), obtained at new diagnosis, from a patient treated with antithyroid drugs. The CDR3 spells CASSLSKGTAYEQYF. In DNA, the CDR3 is TGTGCCAGCAGCCTTAGCAAAGGGACAGCCTACGAGCAGTACTTC.